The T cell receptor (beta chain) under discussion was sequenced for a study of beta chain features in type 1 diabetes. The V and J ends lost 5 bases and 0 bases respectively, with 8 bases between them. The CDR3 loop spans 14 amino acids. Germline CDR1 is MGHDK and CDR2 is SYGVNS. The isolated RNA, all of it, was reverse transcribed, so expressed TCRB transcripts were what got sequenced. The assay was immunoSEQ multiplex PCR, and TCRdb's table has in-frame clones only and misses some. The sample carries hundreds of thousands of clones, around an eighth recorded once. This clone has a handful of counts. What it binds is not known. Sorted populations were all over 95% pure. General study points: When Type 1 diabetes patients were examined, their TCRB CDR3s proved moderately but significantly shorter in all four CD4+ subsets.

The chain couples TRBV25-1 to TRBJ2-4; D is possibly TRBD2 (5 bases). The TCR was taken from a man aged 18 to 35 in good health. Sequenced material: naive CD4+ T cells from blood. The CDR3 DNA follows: TGTGCCAGCAGTCCAGGACTAGCCAAAAACATTCAGTACTTC. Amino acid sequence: CASSPGLAKNIQYF.